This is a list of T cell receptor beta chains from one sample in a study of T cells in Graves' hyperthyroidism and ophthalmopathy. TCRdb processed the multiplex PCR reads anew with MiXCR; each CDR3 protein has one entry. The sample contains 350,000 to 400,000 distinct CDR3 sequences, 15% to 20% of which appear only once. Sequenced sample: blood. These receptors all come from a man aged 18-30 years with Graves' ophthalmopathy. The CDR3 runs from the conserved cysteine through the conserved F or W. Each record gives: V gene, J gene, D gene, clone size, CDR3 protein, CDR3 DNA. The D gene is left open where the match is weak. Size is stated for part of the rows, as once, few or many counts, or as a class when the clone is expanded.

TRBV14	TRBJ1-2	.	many	CASSHPPGAGPNYGYTF	TGTGCCAGCAGCCATCCGCCTGGGGCAGGCCCAAACTATGGCTACACCTTC
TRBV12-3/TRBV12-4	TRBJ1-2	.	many	CASSLGSYGYTF	TGTGCCAGCAGTTTAGGATCCTATGGCTACACCTTC
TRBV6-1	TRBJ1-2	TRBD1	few	CASSPETGNYGYTF	TGTGCCAGCAGTCCGGAGACAGGGAACTATGGCTACACCTTC
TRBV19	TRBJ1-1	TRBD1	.	CATSSGQKNTEAFF	TGTGCCACATCCTCGGGACAGAAGAACACTGAAGCTTTCTTT
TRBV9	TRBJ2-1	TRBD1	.	CASSEPDRGSDNEQFF	TGTGCCAGCAGCGAACCGGACAGGGGCTCGGACAATGAGCAGTTCTTC
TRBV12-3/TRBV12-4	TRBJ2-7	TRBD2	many	CASSPSRGSRRAIGQYF	TGTGCCAGCAGCCCTTCGCGGGGGAGCAGACGGGCAATAGGGCAGTACTTC
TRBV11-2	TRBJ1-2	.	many	CASSFIPDSALRGYTF	TGTGCCAGCAGCTTTATACCGGACAGTGCCCTGAGGGGCTACACCTTC
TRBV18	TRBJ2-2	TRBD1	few	CASSPRTGMAGELFF	TGTGCCAGCTCACCAAGGACAGGGATGGCCGGGGAGCTGTTTTTT
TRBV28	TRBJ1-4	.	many	CASRGVWANEKLFF	TGTGCCAGCCGTGGGGTTTGGGCTAATGAAAAACTGTTTTTT
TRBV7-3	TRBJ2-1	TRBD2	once	CASSETGTSGGREQFF	TGTGCCAGCAGCGAAACCGGGACTAGCGGGGGACGGGAGCAGTTCTTC
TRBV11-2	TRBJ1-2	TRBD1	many	CASSLAGQGLSYTF	TGTGCCAGCAGCTTAGCGGGACAGGGATTAAGCTACACCTTC
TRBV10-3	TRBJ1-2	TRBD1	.	CATNRGQDYGYTF	TGTGCCACCAACAGGGGCCAGGACTATGGCTACACCTTC
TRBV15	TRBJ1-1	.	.	CATSREGGGQNTEAFF	TGTGCCACCAGCAGAGAGGGAGGGGGACAAAACACTGAAGCTTTCTTT
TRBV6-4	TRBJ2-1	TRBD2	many	CASSDSTSGGAEQFF	TGTGCCAGCAGTGACTCGACTAGCGGGGGGGCTGAGCAGTTCTTC
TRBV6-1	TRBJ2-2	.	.	CASSQTEGSGGELFF	TGTGCCAGCAGTCAGACGGAGGGATCGGGCGGGGAGCTGTTTTTT
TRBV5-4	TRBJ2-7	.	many	CASSLAGNRYEQYF	TGTGCCAGCAGCTTGGCCGGAAACAGATACGAGCAGTACTTC
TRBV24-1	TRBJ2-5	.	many	CATSAAEAGETQYF	TGTGCCACCAGTGCAGCAGAGGCGGGGGAGACCCAGTACTTC
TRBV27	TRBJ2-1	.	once	CASVGPNRDEQFF	TGTGCCAGTGTGGGCCCCAATCGGGATGAGCAGTTCTTC
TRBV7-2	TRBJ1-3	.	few	CASTSGAPAPGNTIYF	TGTGCCAGCACCTCCGGGGCCCCAGCGCCTGGAAACACCATATATTTT
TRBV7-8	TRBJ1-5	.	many	CASSLDRFFSNQPQHF	TGTGCCAGCAGCTTAGACAGGTTTTTTAGCAATCAGCCCCAGCATTTT
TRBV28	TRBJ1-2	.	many	CASRRALEWNTF	TGTGCCAGCAGGAGGGCGCTAGAGTGGAACACCTTC
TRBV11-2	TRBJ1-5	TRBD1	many	CASSQGANQPQHF	TGTGCCAGCAGCCAGGGGGCTAATCAGCCCCAGCATTTT
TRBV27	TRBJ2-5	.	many	CASAQRTLGGGTQYF	TGTGCCTCCGCCCAGCGGACCCTCGGAGGAGGGACCCAGTACTTC
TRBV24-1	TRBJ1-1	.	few	CATQAPGIGDTEAFF	TGTGCCACCCAAGCTCCAGGGATCGGGGACACTGAAGCTTTCTTT
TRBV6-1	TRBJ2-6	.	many	CASSFATQGTGANVLTF	TGTGCCAGCAGTTTTGCGACTCAGGGAACTGGGGCCAACGTCCTGACTTTC
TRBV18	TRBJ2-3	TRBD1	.	CASSPSSQGRTDTQYF	TGTGCCAGCTCACCGTCCTCACAGGGGAGAACAGATACGCAGTATTTT
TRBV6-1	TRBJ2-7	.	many	CASSERWWEQYF	TGTGCCAGCAGTGAAAGGTGGTGGGAGCAGTACTTC
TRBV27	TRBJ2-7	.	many	CASSLSTGIVYEQYF	TGTGCCAGCAGTTTATCAACCGGGATAGTCTACGAGCAGTACTTC
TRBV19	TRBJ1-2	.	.	CASSIRQNSNYGYTF	TGTGCCAGTAGTATTCGCCAGAATAGCAACTATGGCTACACCTTC
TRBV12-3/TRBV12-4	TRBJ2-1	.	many	CASSLRGVPRDEQFF	TGTGCCAGCAGTTTACGTGGGGTGCCTCGGGATGAGCAGTTCTTC
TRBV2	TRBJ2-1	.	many	CASSEGIMGSGYYNEQFF	TGTGCCAGCAGTGAAGGAATAATGGGAAGCGGATACTACAATGAGCAGTTCTTC
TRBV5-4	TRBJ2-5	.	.	CASSSYTGAGLETQYF	TGTGCCAGCAGCTCGTACACGGGGGCGGGGCTAGAGACCCAGTACTTC
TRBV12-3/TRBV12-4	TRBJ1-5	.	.	CASGRSSSNQPQHF	TGTGCCAGCGGTAGATCCTCTAGCAATCAGCCCCAGCATTTT
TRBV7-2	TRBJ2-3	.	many	CASSPEWLWGGENTQYF	TGTGCCAGCAGCCCTGAATGGTTGTGGGGCGGGGAGAATACGCAGTATTTT
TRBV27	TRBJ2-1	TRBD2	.	CASGGGTSGGEEQFF	TGTGCCAGCGGGGGGGGGACTAGCGGGGGAGAGGAGCAGTTCTTC
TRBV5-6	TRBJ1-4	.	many	CASSGGTSEKLFF	TGTGCCAGCAGCGGGGGGACATCTGAAAAACTGTTTTTT
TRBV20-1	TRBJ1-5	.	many	CSASRAVGNQPQHF	TGCAGTGCTAGTCGGGCAGTGGGCAATCAGCCCCAGCATTTT
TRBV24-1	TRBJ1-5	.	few	CATESGGLNQPQHF	TGTGCCACCGAGTCTGGCGGCCTCAATCAGCCCCAGCATTTT
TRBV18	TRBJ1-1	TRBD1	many	CASSPYIRQGNTEAFF	TGTGCCAGCTCACCATATATACGACAGGGGAACACTGAAGCTTTCTTT
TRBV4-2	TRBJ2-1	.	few	CASSRGSDEQFF	TGTGCCAGTTCTAGGGGTAGCGATGAGCAGTTCTTC
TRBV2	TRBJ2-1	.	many	CASSAVSEQFF	TGTGCCAGCAGTGCAGTTAGTGAGCAGTTCTTC
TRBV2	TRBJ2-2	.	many	CASSTGTPNTGELFF	TGTGCCAGCTCCACCGGGACACCGAACACCGGGGAGCTGTTTTTT
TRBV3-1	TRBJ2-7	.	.	CASSQVDHHEQYF	TGTGCCAGCAGCCAAGTCGACCACCACGAGCAGTACTTC
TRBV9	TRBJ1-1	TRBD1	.	CASGGGGEAFF	TGTGCCTCAGGGGGAGGGGGTGAAGCTTTCTTT
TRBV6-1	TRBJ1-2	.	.	CASSEASQNLYGYTF	TGTGCCAGCAGTGAAGCTTCACAGAACCTCTATGGCTACACCTTC
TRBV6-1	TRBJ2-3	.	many	CASMDLSTDTQYF	TGTGCCAGCATGGACTTGAGCACAGATACGCAGTATTTT
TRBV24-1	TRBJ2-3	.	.	CATSDPLGTDTQYF	TGTGCCACCAGTGACCCGTTGGGTACAGATACGCAGTATTTT
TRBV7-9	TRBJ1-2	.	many	CASSLELGANYGYTF	TGTGCCAGCAGCTTAGAGCTGGGGGCAAACTATGGCTACACCTTC
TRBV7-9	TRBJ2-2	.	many	CASSLVGNTGELFF	TGTGCCAGCAGCTTAGTGGGCAACACCGGGGAGCTGTTTTTT
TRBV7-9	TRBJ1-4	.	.	CTSSLSTGNEKLFF	TGTACCAGCAGCTTATCAACGGGTAATGAAAAACTGTTTTTT
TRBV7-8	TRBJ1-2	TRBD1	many	CASSPGQATYGYTF	TGTGCCAGCAGCCCAGGACAGGCCACCTATGGCTACACCTTC
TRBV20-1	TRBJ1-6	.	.	CSASPANDNSPLHF	TGCAGTGCTTCCCCCGCGAACGATAATTCACCCCTCCACTTT
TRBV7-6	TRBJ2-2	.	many	CASSLVAATGELFF	TGTGCCAGCAGCTTAGTGGCAGCCACCGGGGAGCTGTTTTTT
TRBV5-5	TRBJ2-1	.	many	CASSFSSDFNAEQFF	TGTGCCAGCAGCTTCAGTTCGGATTTCAATGCTGAGCAGTTCTTC